These T cell receptor beta chains were read from a single sample in a study of cytomegalovirus exposure and HLA in healthy donors. The repertoire was sequenced with immunoSEQ multiplex PCR; TCRdb's copy has only in-frame clones and lacks some. The sample lists about 150,000 clones; around 80% were seen once. Sequences were obtained from PBMCs. These receptors came from a man aged 25 to 45 in good health and CMV-seropositive. The conserved cysteine and the conserved F or W are not part of the CDR3 here.

J gene | V gene | CDR3 protein
TRBJ2-1 | TRBV18 | ASSPPSGRAGDEQF
TRBJ2-2 | TRBV29-1 | SVRASGTTYTGELF
TRBJ1-4 | TRBV6-1 | ASSPKQGEKLF
TRBJ2-5 | TRBV9 | ASSVQALAGTSGETQY
TRBJ1-4 | TRBV27 | ASSLVRGTHEKLF
TRBJ1-2 | TRBV19 | ASSITRTDVAGYT
TRBJ2-1 | TRBV7-9 | ASSLGLGLAYNEQF
TRBJ2-5 | TRBV6-4 | ASSRVSGETQY
TRBJ2-1 | TRBV5-4 | ASRVSPSVRDNEQF
TRBJ2-2 | TRBV28 | ASSPSNTNTGELF
TRBJ2-7 | TRBV11-2 | ASSLEAGVKYEQY
TRBJ2-1 | TRBV6-6 | ASSSGLAGFGVQF
TRBJ2-3 | TRBV6-1 | ASTLQRSDTQY
TRBJ2-3 | TRBV27 | ASSLREKDTQY
TRBJ2-3 | TRBV5-1 | ASSLQGLVTDTQY
TRBJ2-6 | TRBV27 | ASSLIEREPSGANVLT
TRBJ2-2 | TRBV6-4 | ASAQSTSGSGELF
TRBJ1-2 | TRBV5-1 | ASRPQGSDYGYT
TRBJ2-1 | TRBV19 | ASTETGMSPGGEQF
TRBJ1-2 | TRBV6-6 | ATVESNRDGYT
TRBJ2-3 | TRBV13 | ASSPSPTSGRRTDTQY
TRBJ2-7 | TRBV2 | ASTDSSLNEQY
TRBJ2-7 | TRBV28 | ASSLLGQGDEQY
TRBJ2-7 | TRBV14 | ASSLSGTGDRHEQY
TRBJ1-3 | TRBV2 | ASSESGGASGNTIY
TRBJ2-3 | TRBV11-2 | ASSPFGLADPVDTQY
TRBJ1-5 | TRBV4-2 | ASSQDGVEDQPQH
TRBJ2-1 | TRBV9 | ASSPPAGGGDYNEQF
TRBJ2-7 | TRBV19 | ASSATGTAYEQY
TRBJ1-1 | TRBV19 | ASSILNRRQGNTEAF
TRBJ2-2 | TRBV11-2 | ASSSRGRNTGELF
TRBJ1-5 | TRBV28 | ASSLRFRGYSNQPQH
TRBJ2-7 | TRBV6-5 | ASSYGTGIPYEQY
TRBJ1-4 | TRBV19 | ASSMGTAATNEKLF
TRBJ2-2 | TRBV19 | ASSIPTLSGRAVDTGELF
TRBJ2-7 | TRBV7-8 | ASSLRTGSLDSYEQY
TRBJ1-2 | TRBV5-1 | ASSFTGGAQYGYT
TRBJ2-5 | TRBV6-1 | ASTSPGQETQY
TRBJ1-5 | TRBV6-1 | ASSRTGSPQPQH
TRBJ2-2 | TRBV5-1 | ASSFKVTNTGELF
TRBJ1-2 | TRBV7-9 | ASSSTGGHGYT
TRBJ2-2 | TRBV29-1 | SVGRAGELF
TRBJ2-6 | TRBV7-3 | ASSLGGERYTSGANVLT
TRBJ2-7 | TRBV4-1 | ASSQDKGGLLYEQY
TRBJ2-7 | TRBV19 | ASSKDRVEPYEQY
TRBJ2-1 | TRBV7-9 | ASSRSAGGWDNEQF
TRBJ2-7 | TRBV19 | ASSTGVGTYEQY
TRBJ1-5 | TRBV5-8 | ASSGGQGVQQPQH
TRBJ1-4 | TRBV10-2 | ASSEVRVEKLF
TRBJ2-6 | TRBV28 | ASRSGSGANVLT